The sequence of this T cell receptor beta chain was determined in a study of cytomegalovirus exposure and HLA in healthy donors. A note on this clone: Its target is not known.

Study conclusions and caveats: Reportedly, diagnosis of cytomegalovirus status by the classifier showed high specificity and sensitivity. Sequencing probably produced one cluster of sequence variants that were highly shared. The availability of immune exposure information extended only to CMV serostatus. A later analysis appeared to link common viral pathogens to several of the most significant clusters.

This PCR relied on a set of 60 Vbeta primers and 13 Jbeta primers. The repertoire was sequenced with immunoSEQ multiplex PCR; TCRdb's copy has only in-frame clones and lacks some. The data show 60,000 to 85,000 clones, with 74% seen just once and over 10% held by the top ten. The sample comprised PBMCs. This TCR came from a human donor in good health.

CDR3 in amino acids: CASSSGTRGGSGQFF. In DNA form, the CDR3 reads TGTGCCAGCAGTTCCGGGACTAGAGGTGGGAGTGGGCAGTTCTTC. V gene TRBV27 combines with J gene TRBJ2-1; 8 bases fit TRBD2. The V segment lost 4 bases and the J segment 12 bases; nucleotides outside the gene matches: 14. There are 15 residues in the CDR3. Germline CDR1 reads MNHEY; CDR2 reads SMNVEV (reference sequence).